This is a list of T cell receptor beta chains from one sample in a study of T cell responses to AZD1222 COVID-19 vaccine. Some clones are missing from TCRdb's copy, which holds only in-frame ones; the method was immunoSEQ multiplex PCR. The sample lists some 99,000 clones, around 87% occurring once. This specimen consisted of peripheral blood, obtained 28 days after the second AZD1222 dose. The receptors stem from an adult who received the AZD1222 COVID-19 vaccine. Each CDR3 is given with its conserved first and last residue. The D gene is left open where the match is weak. Clone size is given for some rows only: seen once, a few or many times, or a class if the clone is expanded.

CAATGQGYEQYF	TGTGCCGCGACTGGACAGGGCTACGAGCAGTACTTC	.	TRBD1	TRBJ2-7	TRBV10-3	12
CASSFGPGELFF	TGTGCCAGCAGTTTTGGGCCCGGGGAGCTGTTTTTT	.	.	TRBJ2-2	TRBV6-2/TRBV6-3	12
CASSPRSSFSTDTQYF	TGTGCCAGCAGCCCCAGATCCTCGTTTAGCACAGATACGCAGTATTTT	.	.	TRBJ2-3	TRBV7-2	16
CASSLDRGQGTEAFF	TGTGCCAGCTCGCTCGACAGGGGGCAGGGCACTGAAGCTTTCTTT	.	TRBD1	TRBJ1-1	TRBV18	15
CASSLGSRTDTQYF	TGTGCCAGCAGCTTAGGTAGCCGCACAGATACGCAGTATTTT	once	.	TRBJ2-3	TRBV5-8	14
CAWTRTANYGYTF	TGTGCCTGGACCCGGACAGCCAACTATGGCTACACCTTC	.	.	TRBJ1-2	TRBV30	13
CASSLALISGRNTQYF	TGTGCCAGCAGCTTAGCGCTAATTAGCGGGAGGAATACGCAGTATTTT	.	TRBD2	TRBJ2-3	TRBV7-8	16
CASSQDGAGDHEKLFF	TGCGCCAGCAGCCAAGACGGGGCAGGGGACCATGAAAAACTGTTTTTT	.	.	TRBJ1-4	TRBV4-1	16
CASSVATKGTAGYGGYTF	TGTGCCAGCAGCGTAGCTACTAAAGGGACAGCCGGCTACGGGGGCTACACCTTC	.	TRBD1	TRBJ1-2	TRBV9	18
CASRGIRDSLKTYQETQYF	TGCGCCAGCAGAGGAATAAGGGACAGCCTGAAAACGTACCAAGAGACCCAGTACTTC	once	TRBD1	TRBJ2-5	TRBV5-1	19
CASSSPARTGELFF	TGTGCCAGCAGTTCCCCAGCCAGAACCGGGGAGCTGTTTTTT	once	.	TRBJ2-2	TRBV28	14
CASSPAGNEQFF	TGTGCCAGCAGCCCCGCGGGCAATGAGCAGTTCTTC	.	.	TRBJ2-1	TRBV9	12
CASSAEGGRVGLETQYF	TGTGCCAGCAGCGCCGAGGGGGGCAGGGTCGGGTTAGAGACCCAGTACTTC	.	.	TRBJ2-5	TRBV9	17
CASSFNSGSNEQFF	TGTGCCAGCAGCTTTAATAGCGGGAGCAATGAGCAGTTCTTC	.	TRBD2	TRBJ2-1	TRBV7-3	14
CASRGTVSNQPQHF	TGTGCCAGCAGGGGGACAGTATCGAATCAGCCCCAGCATTTT	.	TRBD1	TRBJ1-5	TRBV28	14
CASRRDRGNQPQHF	TGTGCCAGCCGACGGGACAGGGGAAATCAGCCCCAGCATTTT	.	TRBD1	TRBJ1-5	TRBV6-5	14
CASSPTNYGYTF	TGTGCCAGCAGTCCCACTAACTATGGCTACACCTTC	.	.	TRBJ1-2	TRBV6-5	12
CASSTRGNEQFF	TGTGCCAGTAGTACAAGAGGTAATGAGCAGTTCTTC	once	.	TRBJ2-1	TRBV19	12
CASSHRVGAVQETQYF	TGTGCCAGCAGCCATAGGGTTGGAGCGGTCCAAGAGACCCAGTACTTC	.	.	TRBJ2-5	TRBV14	16
CASSGTTVTEQFF	TGTGCCAGTAGTGGGACTACCGTCACTGAGCAGTTCTTC	once	TRBD2	TRBJ2-1	TRBV19	13
CASSSLRDSIDEQFF	TGTGCCAGCAGTTCCCTCCGGGACAGTATCGATGAGCAGTTCTTC	.	TRBD1	TRBJ2-1	TRBV25-1	15
CASSVSAGGRTDTQYF	TGTGCCAGCAGCGTATCGGCGGGGGGTCGCACAGATACGCAGTATTTT	.	TRBD2	TRBJ2-3	TRBV9	16
CASSGDWGNEQYF	TGCGCCAGCAGCGGGGATTGGGGTAACGAGCAGTACTTC	.	.	TRBJ2-7	TRBV5-1	13
CASSLTEGTEAFF	TGCGCCAGCAGCTTAACGGAGGGGACTGAAGCTTTCTTT	.	.	TRBJ1-1	TRBV5-1	13
CASSLRPGLSNEKLFF	TGTGCCAGCAGCTTAAGGCCAGGGCTTAGTAATGAAAAACTGTTTTTT	.	.	TRBJ1-4	TRBV7-6	16
CASRLGRYEQYF	TGTGCCAGCAGGCTAGGGAGGTACGAGCAGTACTTC	.	.	TRBJ2-7	TRBV3-1/TRBV3-2	12
CATSDFTGTGGYQETQYF	TGTGCCACCAGTGATTTCACCGGGACAGGGGGATACCAAGAGACCCAGTACTTC	once	TRBD1	TRBJ2-5	TRBV24-1	18
CASSLYEGLGVMNTEAFF	TGTGCCAGCAGCTTATACGAGGGGCTTGGCGTAATGAACACTGAAGCTTTCTTT	.	.	TRBJ1-1	TRBV7-9	18
CASSLAQVSTDTQYF	TGTGCCAGCAGCTTAGCGCAGGTTAGCACAGATACGCAGTATTTT	.	.	TRBJ2-3	TRBV7-2	15
CASSVPSGIAYEQYF	TGTGCCAGCAGCGTCCCTAGCGGAATAGCCTACGAGCAGTACTTC	few	TRBD2	TRBJ2-7	TRBV2	15
CASSQDGQATAYGYTF	TGTGCCAGCAGCCAAGATGGACAGGCGACTGCCTATGGCTACACCTTC	.	TRBD1	TRBJ1-2	TRBV4-2	16
CASSQVFQETQYF	TGTGCCAGCAGCCAGGTTTTCCAAGAGACCCAGTACTTC	.	.	TRBJ2-5	TRBV3-1/TRBV3-2	13
CASSPLATEAFF	TGTGCCAGCTCACCACTGGCCACTGAAGCTTTCTTT	once	.	TRBJ1-1	TRBV18	12
CASSLRTGGTTEAFF	TGTGCCAGCAGCCTCCGGACAGGGGGCACCACTGAAGCTTTCTTT	.	TRBD1	TRBJ1-1	TRBV3-1/TRBV3-2	15
CASSSSSFGRGQYF	TGTGCCAGCAGCTCTTCCTCTTTCGGGAGGGGTCAGTACTTC	.	TRBD2	TRBJ2-7	TRBV7-2	14
CASTPRWGQGWTGELFF	TGTGCCAGCACCCCCCGGTGGGGCCAGGGGTGGACCGGGGAGCTGTTTTTT	.	.	TRBJ2-2	TRBV27	17
CASSLDSFRQARGSNQPQHF	TGTGCCAGCAGCTTAGATTCCTTCCGACAGGCTCGGGGTAGCAATCAGCCCCAGCATTTT	.	.	TRBJ1-5	TRBV7-8	20
CASSAGPNYGYTF	TGTGCCAGCAGTGCCGGGCCGAACTATGGCTACACCTTC	.	.	TRBJ1-2	TRBV27	13
CASSGTGGFGANVLTF	TGCGCCAGCAGCGGAACCGGGGGCTTTGGGGCCAACGTCCTGACTTTC	.	.	TRBJ2-6	TRBV4-3	16
CASSIRGQGEQYF	TGTGCCAGTAGTATCAGGGGCCAGGGGGAGCAGTACTTC	.	.	TRBJ2-7	TRBV19	13
CASSYTLGEQETQYF	TGTGCCAGCAGTTACACCTTAGGGGAACAAGAGACCCAGTACTTC	.	.	TRBJ2-5	TRBV6-5	15
CASSSGHTDTQYF	TGTGCCAGCAGTTCGGGACACACAGATACGCAGTATTTT	.	.	TRBJ2-3	TRBV6-6	13
CASNPTRGRFMSYGYTF	TGTGCCAGCAACCCCACGAGGGGACGCTTCATGAGCTATGGCTACACCTTC	.	.	TRBJ1-2	TRBV28	17
CASSLLQTEAFF	TGTGCCAGCAGTTTATTGCAAACTGAAGCTTTCTTT	.	.	TRBJ1-1	TRBV28	12
CASEPGGLPDNEQFF	TGCGCCAGCGAACCGGGGGGGTTACCGGACAATGAGCAGTTCTTC	.	TRBD2	TRBJ2-1	TRBV5-1	15
CAISETGGNSYEQYF	TGTGCCATCAGTGAGACAGGGGGTAATTCGTACGAGCAGTACTTC	.	TRBD1	TRBJ2-7	TRBV10-3	15
CASSPGQANTGELFF	TGTGCCAGCTCACCCGGACAGGCGAACACCGGGGAGCTGTTTTTT	.	TRBD1	TRBJ2-2	TRBV18	15
CASSFQGGRETQYF	TGTGCTAGTTCGTTTCAGGGGGGTCGGGAGACCCAGTACTTC	.	.	TRBJ2-5	TRBV12-5	14
CASSGGAPNEQFF	TGTGCCAGCAGCGGTGGGGCCCCCAATGAGCAGTTCTTC	.	.	TRBJ2-1	TRBV9	13
CASSIGAGRGATYEQYF	TGTGCCAGTAGTATAGGGGCCGGCAGGGGGGCGACCTACGAGCAGTACTTC	.	.	TRBJ2-7	TRBV19	17
CAISGGSTYEQYF	TGTGCCATCAGTGGCGGGAGTACCTACGAGCAGTACTTC	.	TRBD2	TRBJ2-7	TRBV10-3	13
CASSQPSKGHTQYF	TGCGCCAGCAGCCAACCCTCAAAGGGCCATACGCAGTATTTT	.	.	TRBJ2-3	TRBV4-1	14
CASSLKGGTRTEAFF	TGTGCCAGCAGTTTAAAAGGGGGGACGAGGACTGAAGCTTTCTTT	.	.	TRBJ1-1	TRBV27	15
CASSIGGSYEQYF	TGTGCCAGTAGTATAGGGGGCAGCTACGAGCAGTACTTC	once	.	TRBJ2-7	TRBV19	13